This T cell receptor beta chain was sequenced for a study of long-term antiretroviral therapy in people with HIV (dated by TCRdb to the early 2020s). Some background on the complete study: The earliest samples were collected about a decade before the 2015 WHO recommendation for immediate ART, when ART was typically delayed until CD4 counts fell. A retrospective serial study tested whether changes in peripheral blood TRB repertoire composition and diversity were associated with ART initiation and durable HIV suppression. From some 30 adults with confirmed HIV infection, the cohort provided some 200 cryopreserved PBMC samples, gathered serially across a mean of about six years (range 1-12). Among the approximately 27 participants with HIV, eleven were female. No cross-contamination during QIAcube processing turned up in test extractions that ran a monoclonal T-cell line alongside 33 polyclonal samples.

Participants were included only if at least one PBMC sample before ART initiation and at least two post-ART samples were available. Every participant with HIV received treatment in the United States of America. Cryopreserved samples of about 0.95-11 million PBMC were thawed and washed before DNA extraction. At the time of the earliest PBMC sample, participants with HIV were aged between 23 and 54 years. Per participant, PBMC samples came from 1-4 timepoints prior to ART initiation and 2-8 timepoints following ART initiation, for a median of 7 samples. Serial HIV viral load, CD4+ T-cell count, ART history and demographic data were obtained for every participant. Using a Qiagen kit on a QIAcube, genomic DNA was extracted from unsorted PBMC, with samples processed in batches of 12. The immunoSEQ hsTCRB v3.0 assay was used at survey level resolution for TRB variable region sequencing. TRB sequencing targeted a depth of about 40,000-55,000 T-cell genomes per sample. Pooled TRB libraries were sequenced on an Illumina MiSeq with a v3 150-cycle kit. For the original study's pipeline: Repertoire analysis was performed in R inside a reproducible Nextflow workflow that covered QC, data transformation and analysis. LymphoSeq2, an R package for exploring AIRR-Seq data, was used to implement custom analyses. A handful of samples that yielded fewer than 5000 total TRB sequences were excluded, so that under 200 HIV repertoires were analyzed. Among the approximately 190 HIV repertoires that were kept, approximately 61 were collected before ART initiation and roughly 130 were collected after ART initiation. Repertoires were downsampled to 5000 TRB nucleotide sequences, with summary statistics averaged over 100 downsampling iterations. Only TRB sequences with CDR3 regions of at least seven amino acids were retained for analysis. Two measures captured diversity: a Shannon entropy-derived clonality score and the Gini coefficient. In repertoire networks, the top 5000 CDR3 amino acid sequences were linked whenever an edit distance of one separated two sequences. For TRB CDR3 amino acid sequences, antigen specificity groups and MHC restriction were predicted with GLIPH2. To flag known associations with CMV, EBV, HIV or tissue antigens, CDR3 amino acid sequences were compared against VDJdb and McPAS-TCR. Pre-ART, post-ART and control groups were compared with Wilcoxon signed-rank tests and Holm-Bonferroni correction. The source is immuneACCESS, and TCRdb retained only in-frame sequences with V and J called. Part of the clones is not carried over; for the studies checked, unresolved V genes explain less than half of this, and the remainder is unexplained. V and J calls and clone size come straight from that table; D and trimming were deduced from the DNA. This sample has tens of thousands of clones in its table, and about 89% of those were observed once. Around 4.7% of the sample belongs to the ten largest clones.

Overall results and qualifications from the work: A significant increase in TRB diversity was found to be associated with ART initiation, although TRB diversity was observed to remain significantly below that of transplant donor controls even after long-term ART. The repertoire was dominated across all time points by expanded TRB clones identified before ART initiation, although this dominance was seen to fluctuate and to decrease in many PLHIV after ART. Unsorted PBMC were profiled instead of sorted CD4+ and CD8+ T cells because pre-ART samples had limited cell numbers. Since PBMC availability was limited, sequencing covered only the TCR beta chain, with no alpha chain pairing. HIV repertoires had narrower CDR3 length ranges than controls, and the network structure suggested an antigen-experienced repertoire that shifted only slightly toward naive after ART. Inferences about post-ART repertoire changes were limited because no data were available on ART adherence, viral resistance or therapy changes. The samples were dated from about 2003 to 2018, and the ART regimens that were used may be less effective than current ART regimens.

In the case of this clone: What antigen it recognizes has not been identified. No much larger clone is present one base from it, and per-base qualities are unavailable.

For this chain, trimming is 5 bases at the V end and 7 bases at the J end, and the number of junction bases without a gene match is 10. CDR1 and CDR2 are read off the germline V gene as SGHTA and FQGTGA. The CDR3 holds 14 amino acids from the cysteine to the phenylalanine. Only the CDR3 portion is preserved as DNA: 42 bases, with reading frame beginning at the first base. The specimen was unsorted PBMCs, collected 0.1 years before starting antiretroviral therapy. The chain links TRBV7-3 with TRBJ2-7; TRBD2 aligns with 8 central bases. The clonotype originates from a woman in her forties or fifties with HIV. The CDR3 protein: CASSLSGGAGEQYF. Here is the DNA: TGTGCCAGCAGCCTCTCCGGGGGGGCCGGAGAGCAGTACTTC.